The clone carrying this TCR beta chain was detected only once. The data were obtained in a study of blood T cell repertoires in COVID-19. Overall study: In each case, the material was cDNA or gDNA derived from T cells, B-cell-depleted T cells, or PBMCs.

Allocation to cohorts depended on clinical history reported by the participants. Donors in Cohort 3 counted as recovered after two negative PCRs, clearance, or symptom resolution. Germline assignment: CDR1 SGHDT and CDR2 YYEEEE. The V gene lost 1 base and the J gene lost 3 bases, with 12 bases spanning the gap. This CDR3 has 15 amino acids. In the authors' workflow: The authors estimated nucleated cell counts from reference gene primer amplification. Only in-frame clones appear in the TCRdb table, and some are missing; sequencing was by immunoSEQ multiplex PCR. That table is the source of V, J and clone size, and D and trimming were worked out from the DNA. The table lists about 270,000 clones, 80% to 90% of them singletons, with under 2.5% in the top ten.

The sample consisted of PBMCs or T cells enriched from blood (not recorded which). The sequence came from a woman between 18 and 30 years old who had recovered from COVID-19. The rearrangement links TRBV5-6 to TRBJ2-3; D may be TRBD2 (6 bases). CDR3 coding DNA: TGTGCCAGCAGCTTGTTATCGCGGGGAACAGATACGCAGTATTTT. This encodes CASSLLSRGTDTQYF.